The 28 T cell receptor beta chains reported below all come from one sample, sequenced in a study of blood T cell repertoires in COVID-19 (dated by TCRdb to about 2020). Preparation of the library involved the immunoSEQ multiplex PCR assay. TCRdb obtained this table from immuneACCESS and retained in-frame rearrangements with V and J assigned. These tables miss some clones; where compared with another copy, unresolved V genes account for less than half of the shortfall, and the remainder is unexplained. This sample has 120,000 to 150,000 clones in its table, and approximately 85% of those were observed once. The ten largest make up over 2.5% of the sample. The sample comprised peripheral blood. The source is a man aged 45-65 years with acute or convalescent COVID-19.

This clone is a singleton in its sample. The chain couples TRBV13 to TRBJ2-2, with a possible D match to TRBD2 (5 bases). The germline V gene has CDR1 PRHDT and CDR2 FYEKMQ (reference sequence). This CDR3 spans 16 amino acids. V lost 5 bases and J 2 bases, leaving 15 bases between the germline ends. DNA of the CDR3: TGTGCCAGCAGCCCTCGTTATCGGGATAACACCGGGGAGCTGTTTTTT. As protein: CASSPRYRDNTGELFF.

This chain uses TRBV24-1 with TRBJ2-5; 7 bases map to TRBD2. Germline assignment: CDR1 KGHDR and CDR2 SFDVKD. V lost 6 bases to trimming and J lost 6 bases; unmatched junction nucleotides: 9. The CDR3 extends over 14 amino acids. In DNA form, the CDR3 reads TGTGCCACCAGTCCTGGGGAGGGCGTACAGACCCAGTACTTC. Residues: CATSPGEGVQTQYF.

In this sample, this clone turned up a few times. The genes are TRBV12-3 or TRBV12-4 and TRBJ1-4; no clear D gene. Trimming took off 5 bases at V and 10 bases at J, with 8 bases between the two ends. This CDR3 is 11 amino acids long. As DNA, the CDR3 is TGTGCCAGCAGTCTCGCAGTAAAACTGTTTTTT. Translation: CASSLAVKLFF.

The J gene is TRBJ2-1, the V gene TRBV11-3; 7 bases are a match to TRBD2. V dropped 1 base and J dropped 5; count of bases not matched to a gene: 8. Per the germline V gene, CDR1 is SGHNT and CDR2 is YENEEA. This CDR3 region has 16 residues. CDR3 protein: CASSLVAGLLNNEQFF. In DNA form, the CDR3 reads TGTGCCAGCAGCTTAGTGGCGGGACTACTAAACAATGAGCAGTTCTTC.

J is TRBJ2-5 and V is TRBV6-5; the match to TRBD2 covers 7 bases. J lost 1 base, V lost 10 bases, and 9 bases had no gene match. CDR1 is MNHEY, CDR2 SVGAGI, per germline. The CDR3 spans 14 residues. The CDR3 sequence is CATTRASGQETQYF. CDR3 nucleotide sequence: TGTGCCACCACCCGGGCTAGCGGCCAAGAGACCCAGTACTTC.

The V gene is TRBV27, the J gene TRBJ1-1; 9 nucleotides agree with TRBD1. CDR3 size: 15 residues. Germline V gene lookup returns CDR1 MNHEY and CDR2 SMNVEV (reference sequence). Trimming at V came to 4 bases and at J to 4 bases, leaving 7 bases not matched to a gene. This CDR3 is CASSWTGAGVTEAFF. In DNA form, the CDR3 reads TGTGCCAGCAGTTGGACAGGGGCGGGGGTCACTGAAGCTTTCTTT.

Only a few counts were recorded for this clone. This rearrangement joins TRBV12-5 to TRBJ2-7, with 8 bases lining up with TRBD1. The CDR3 covers 11 residues. The junction had 4 bases not matched to a gene; V was cut back by 9 bases and J by 6 bases. Germline V gene data show CDR1 as LGHNT and CDR2 as FRNRAP. The CDR3 is CASRTGSEQYF. The DNA for the CDR3 is TGTGCTAGCAGGACAGGGTCCGAGCAGTACTTC.

The chain employs TRBV2 and TRBJ1-1, with no clear D. The V end lost 8 bases, the J end lost 0 bases, and 13 bases lay between the germline ends. The germline V gene encodes CDR1 SNHLY and CDR2 FYNNEI. The CDR3 is 14 residues long. CDR3 residues: CASRVADLNTEAFF. Written as DNA, the CDR3 is TGTGCCAGCCGGGTGGCTGATTTGAACACTGAAGCTTTCTTT.

The chain couples TRBV23-1 to TRBJ1-1, with TRBD1 as a possible D gene (5 bases). TRBV23-1 is an ORF for which the function is uncertain. V dropped 2 bases and J dropped 1 base, with 11 bases sitting between them. The CDR3 consists of 15 residues. The CDR3 reads CASSQGFRENTEAFF. The DNA of the CDR3 is TGCGCCAGCAGTCAAGGATTCAGGGAGAACACTGAAGCTTTCTTT.

Notes on this clone: Germline is not matched at one junction end, which may reflect a read error. The rearrangement links TRBV7-7 to TRBJ2-7; TRBD1 agrees at 10 bases. Germline CDR1 and CDR2: SSHAT and FNYEAQ (reference sequence). The CDR3 loop spans 14 amino acids. The CDR3 protein is CASSFSDRGREQYF. CDR3 coding DNA: TGTGCTAGCAGCTTTTCAGACAGGGGGCGCGAGCAGTACTTC.

The J gene is TRBJ2-7, the V gene TRBV6-5; tentatively, D is TRBD1 (6 bases). CDR1 is MNHEY, CDR2 SVGAGI, per germline. The length of the CDR3 is 12 residues. V was trimmed by 8 bases and J by 4 bases, leaving 12 bases between them. This CDR3 is CASGPRGYEQYF. The CDR3 nucleotides read TGTGCCAGCGGACCCAGGGGATACGAGCAGTACTTC.

The CDR3 loop is CASSPHPGEPLHF. The CDR3 DNA sequence: TGTGCCAGCAGTCCCCACCCAGGGGAACCCCTCCACTTT. The V call is TRBV12-3 or TRBV12-4, the J call TRBJ1-6, with D possibly TRBD1 on 6 matching bases. CDR3 length equals 13 residues. Trimming removed 5 bases at V and 12 bases at J, with 14 bases between.

This chain joins TRBV19 and TRBJ1-4; TRBD1 agrees at 8 bases. CDR3 length: 17 residues. CDR1 is LNHDA and CDR2 is SQIVND in the germline V gene (reference sequence). Unmatched junction bases numbered 12, after V lost 5 bases and J lost 4 bases. As DNA, the CDR3 is TGTGCCAGTAGTCTTCAGACAGGGGAGGTTGGTAATGAAAAACTGTTTTTT. Its translation is CASSLQTGEVGNEKLFF.

The V and J genes are TRBV29-1 and TRBJ2-7; maybe TRBD1 (6 bases). This CDR3 contains 12 residues. Germline V gene sequence: CDR1 SQVTM, CDR2 ANQGSEA. Between the trimmed V and J ends, which lost 1 base and 3 bases, there was a span of 7 bases. DNA for the CDR3: TGCAGCGTTGAAGCGGACAGCTACGAGCAGTACTTC. This codes for CSVEADSYEQYF.

V usage is TRBV27 and J usage is TRBJ1-3; D might be TRBD1 (5 bases). V was pared by 0 bases and J by 3 bases, with 9 bases between. CDR1 is MNHEY, CDR2 SMNVEV, per germline (reference sequence). This CDR3 contains 15 residues. CDR3 coding DNA: TGTGCCAGCAGTTTATCGAAAGGGGTTGGAAACACCATATATTTT. Translated, it gives CASSLSKGVGNTIYF.

The chain carries TRBV19 and TRBJ2-6; 9 bases map to TRBD1. This CDR3 has 17 amino acids. The germline V gene encodes CDR1 LNHDA and CDR2 SQIVND (reference sequence). The junction had 7 bases not matched to a gene; V was cut back by 6 bases and J by 1 base. CDR3: CASRRTGERSGANVLTF. CDR3 DNA sequence: TGTGCCAGTAGGCGGACAGGGGAAAGGTCTGGGGCCAACGTCCTGACTTTC.

This clone was seen more than once but under ten times. This rearrangement joins TRBV6-5 to TRBJ2-7, with 7 nucleotides matching TRBD1. The length of the CDR3 is 14 residues. The junction had 3 bases not matched to a gene; V was cut back by 2 bases and J by 2 bases. Germline lookup yields CDR1 MNHEY and CDR2 SVGAGI. DNA for the CDR3: TGTGCCAGCAGTTACGGGACAGCCACCTACGAGCAGTACTTC. The encoded protein is CASSYGTATYEQYF.

The rearrangement joins TRBV5-6 to TRBJ2-3; TRBD2 is a possible D gene (6 bases). Germline lookup yields CDR1 SGHDT and CDR2 YYEEEE. V lost 4 bases and J 6 bases, leaving 21 bases between the germline ends. The CDR3 is 16 amino acids. DNA for the CDR3: TGTGCCAGCAGCGAAACTACTAGCCCTGACGTGGATACGCAGTATTTT. Translating it yields CASSETTSPDVDTQYF.

The chain links TRBV19 to TRBJ1-5; D perhaps matches TRBD1 (5 bases). V lost 5 bases and J 0 bases, leaving 8 bases between the germline ends. The CDR3 loop spans 14 amino acids. Looked up from germline, CDR1 is LNHDA and CDR2 is SQIVND (reference sequence). CDR3 region: CASSLGGSNQPQHF. The CDR3 bases are TGTGCCAGTAGTCTGGGGGGTAGCAATCAGCCCCAGCATTTT.

This clone occurred once. The chain combines TRBV27 with TRBJ1-6; D remains unclear. From germline, CDR1 is MNHEY and CDR2 SMNVEV (reference sequence). V gave up 1 base and J gave up 6 bases, with 7 bases separating them. The CDR3 length is 14 residues. The CDR3 DNA reads TGTGCCAGCAGTTTATTCGCGGGTAATTCACCCCTCCACTTT. It yields the protein CASSLFAGNSPLHF.

This clone showed up just once. V gene TRBV2 combines with J gene TRBJ1-5; 8 bases fit TRBD1. The trim removed 5 bases at V and 2 bases at J, leaving 8 bases unmatched. The CDR3 consists of 16 residues. Germline-derived CDR1 and CDR2 are SNHLY and FYNNEI. This CDR3 is CASSQGAGRGNQPQHF. The DNA for the CDR3 is TGTGCCAGCAGTCAGGGGGCGGGTCGAGGCAATCAGCCCCAGCATTTT.

This sequence joins TRBV27 and TRBJ1-6; the match to TRBD1 covers 9 bases. V was clipped by 5 bases and J by 9 bases; unmatched bases: 8. CDR3 length equals 15 residues. Germline V gene lookup returns CDR1 MNHEY and CDR2 SMNVEV (reference sequence). This chain's CDR3 is CASSRKDRGGSPLHF. CDR3 in DNA: TGTGCCAGCAGTCGGAAGGACAGGGGAGGTTCACCCCTCCACTTT.

This chain links TRBV5-6 with TRBJ2-2; 8 bases are shared with TRBD2. Germline trimming cut 0 bases from V and 4 bases from J; bases unmatched to any gene: 2. From germline, CDR1 is SGHDT and CDR2 YYEEEE. This CDR3 has 15 residues. The CDR3 DNA is TGTGCCAGCAGCTTGGGCGGGAGGCCCACCGGGGAGCTGTTTTTT. Translating it yields CASSLGGRPTGELFF.

The CDR3 bases are TGTGCCTGGAGTCCCCAGCGGGAGATCGAGACCCAGTACTTC. This codes for CAWSPQREIETQYF. The V call is TRBV30, the J call TRBJ2-5; TRBD2 aligns across 8 bases. J gave up 5 bases and V 2 bases, and 7 bases lay outside the gene matches. This CDR3 is 14 amino acids long. Germline CDR1 reads GTSNPN; CDR2 reads SVGIG (reference sequence).

This clone occurred once. This rearrangement joins TRBV6-6 to TRBJ2-7, with D perhaps matching TRBD1 (6 bases). The CDR3 loop spans 13 amino acids. V lost 5 bases and J 5 bases, leaving 13 bases between the germline ends. Germline assignment: CDR1 MNHNY and CDR2 SVGAGI (reference sequence). CDR3 coding DNA: TGTGCCAGCAGTAACGCCGGGACAAACGAGCAGTACTTC. Translation gives CASSNAGTNEQYF.

This clone was recorded once. The V gene is TRBV7-8, the J gene TRBJ1-2, with TRBD1 matching 8 bases. Germline V gene lookup returns CDR1 SGHVS and CDR2 FQNEAQ. CDR3 length equals 15 residues. Unmatched junction bases numbered 5, after V lost 1 base and J lost 4 bases. For the CDR3, the DNA is TGTGCCAGCAGCTTAGGAGGACAGGGAGGCTATGGCTACACCTTC. Its protein is CASSLGGQGGYGYTF.

The chain recombines TRBV15 with TRBJ1-5, with D unresolved. The length of the CDR3 is 13 residues. Germline V gives CDR1 LNHNV, CDR2 YYDKDF (reference sequence). V lost 0 bases, J lost 5 bases, and 5 bases lay in between. CDR3 loop: CATSRDSYQPQHF. CDR3 coding DNA: TGTGCCACCAGCAGAGATTCTTATCAGCCCCAGCATTTT.

This clone was counted a few times. The rearrangement links TRBV4-2 to TRBJ1-1; D ambiguous. The germline gives CDR1 LGHNA, CDR2 YNFKEQ. V lost 2 bases and J lost 4, with 8 bases in between. The CDR3 sequence is 13 residues long. The CDR3 nucleotides read TGTGCCAGCAGCCAAACAGTGGGCACTGAAGCTTTCTTT. Translation gives CASSQTVGTEAFF.